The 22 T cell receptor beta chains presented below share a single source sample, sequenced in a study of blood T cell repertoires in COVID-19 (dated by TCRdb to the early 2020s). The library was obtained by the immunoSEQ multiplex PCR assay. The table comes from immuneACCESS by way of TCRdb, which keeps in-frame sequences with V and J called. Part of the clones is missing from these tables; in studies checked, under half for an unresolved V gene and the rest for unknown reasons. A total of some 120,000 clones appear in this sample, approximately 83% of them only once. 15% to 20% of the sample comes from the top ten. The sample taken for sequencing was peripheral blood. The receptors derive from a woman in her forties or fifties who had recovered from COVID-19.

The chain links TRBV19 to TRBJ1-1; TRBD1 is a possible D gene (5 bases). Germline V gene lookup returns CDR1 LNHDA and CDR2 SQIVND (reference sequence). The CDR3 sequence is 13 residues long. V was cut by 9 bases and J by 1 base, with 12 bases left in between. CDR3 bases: TGTGCCAGCGCGGGGCAGCGGAACACTGAAGCTTTCTTT. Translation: CASAGQRNTEAFF.

The CDR3 loop is CASSAGLAGGLSSYNEQFF. The CDR3 DNA is TGCGCCAGCAGCGCAGGACTAGCGGGGGGCCTGAGCTCCTACAATGAGCAGTTCTTC. The chain links TRBV10-1 to TRBJ2-1; 14 bases map to TRBD2. CDR3 size: 19 residues. The ends lost 6 bases at V and 0 bases at J; junction bases unmatched: 10. Germline V gives CDR1 WNHNN, CDR2 SYGVQD (reference sequence).

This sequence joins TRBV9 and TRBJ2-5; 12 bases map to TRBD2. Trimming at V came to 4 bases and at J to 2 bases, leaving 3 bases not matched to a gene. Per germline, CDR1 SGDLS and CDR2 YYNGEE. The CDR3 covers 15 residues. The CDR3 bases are TGTGCCAGCAGCAGAGGACTAGCGGGACAAGAGACCCAGTACTTC. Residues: CASSRGLAGQETQYF.

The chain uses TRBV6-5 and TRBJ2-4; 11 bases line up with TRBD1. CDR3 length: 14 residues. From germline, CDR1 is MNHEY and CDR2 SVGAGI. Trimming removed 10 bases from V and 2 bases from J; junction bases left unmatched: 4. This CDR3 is CAIGQGASKNIQYF. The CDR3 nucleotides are TGTGCCATCGGACAGGGGGCGTCCAAAAACATTCAGTACTTC.

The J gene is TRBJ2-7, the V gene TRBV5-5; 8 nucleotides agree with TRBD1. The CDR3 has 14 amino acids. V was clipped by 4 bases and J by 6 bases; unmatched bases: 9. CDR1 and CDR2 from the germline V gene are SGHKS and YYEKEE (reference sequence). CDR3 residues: CASSPRQGWSEQYF. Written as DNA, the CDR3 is TGTGCCAGCAGCCCTCGACAGGGGTGGTCCGAGCAGTACTTC.

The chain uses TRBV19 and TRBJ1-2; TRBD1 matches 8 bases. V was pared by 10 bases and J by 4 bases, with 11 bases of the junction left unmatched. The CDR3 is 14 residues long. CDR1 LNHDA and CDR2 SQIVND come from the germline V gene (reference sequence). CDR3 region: CATARTGSGYGYTF. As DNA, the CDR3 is TGTGCCACAGCACGGACAGGGAGTGGCTATGGCTACACCTTC.

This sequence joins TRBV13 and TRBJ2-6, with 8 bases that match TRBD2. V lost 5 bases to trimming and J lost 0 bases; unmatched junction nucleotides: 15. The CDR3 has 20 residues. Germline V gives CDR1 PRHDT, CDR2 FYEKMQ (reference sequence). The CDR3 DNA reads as TGTGCCAGCAGCGTAATAGCGGGACCCAGTAAGACCTCTGGGGCCAACGTCCTGACTTTC. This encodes CASSVIAGPSKTSGANVLTF.

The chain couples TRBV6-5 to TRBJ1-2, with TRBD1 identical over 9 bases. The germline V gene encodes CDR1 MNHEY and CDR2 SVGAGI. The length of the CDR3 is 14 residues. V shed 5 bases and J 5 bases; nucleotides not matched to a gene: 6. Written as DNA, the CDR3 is TGTGCCAGCAGTAACAGGGGGCGCGGGTATGGCTACACCTTC. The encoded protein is CASSNRGRGYGYTF.

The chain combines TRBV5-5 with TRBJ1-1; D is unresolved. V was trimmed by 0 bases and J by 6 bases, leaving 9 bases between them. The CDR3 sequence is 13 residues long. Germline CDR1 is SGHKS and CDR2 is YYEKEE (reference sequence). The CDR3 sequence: CASSLVFGAEAFF. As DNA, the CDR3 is TGTGCCAGCAGCTTGGTGTTCGGGGCTGAAGCTTTCTTT.

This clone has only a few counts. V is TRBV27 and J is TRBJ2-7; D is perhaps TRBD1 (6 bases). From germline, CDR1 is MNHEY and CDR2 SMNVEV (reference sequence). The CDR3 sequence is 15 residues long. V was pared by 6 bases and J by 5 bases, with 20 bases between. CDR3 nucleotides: TGTGCCAGCAGATCCCCGGGCCAGGGGAGCGACGAGCAGTACTTC. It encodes CASRSPGQGSDEQYF.

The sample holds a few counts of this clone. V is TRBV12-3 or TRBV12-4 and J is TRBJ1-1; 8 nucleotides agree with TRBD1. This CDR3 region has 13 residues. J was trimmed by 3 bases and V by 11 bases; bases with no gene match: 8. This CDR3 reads CAGQGEGDTEAFF. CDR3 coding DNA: TGTGCCGGACAGGGCGAGGGTGACACTGAAGCTTTCTTT.

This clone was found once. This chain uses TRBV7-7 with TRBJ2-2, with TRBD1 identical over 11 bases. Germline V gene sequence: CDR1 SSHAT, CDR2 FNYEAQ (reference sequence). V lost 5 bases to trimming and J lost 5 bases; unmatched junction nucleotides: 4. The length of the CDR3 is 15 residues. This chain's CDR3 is CASSPGTGGTGELFF. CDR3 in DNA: TGTGCCAGCAGCCCCGGGACAGGGGGAACCGGGGAGCTGTTTTTT.

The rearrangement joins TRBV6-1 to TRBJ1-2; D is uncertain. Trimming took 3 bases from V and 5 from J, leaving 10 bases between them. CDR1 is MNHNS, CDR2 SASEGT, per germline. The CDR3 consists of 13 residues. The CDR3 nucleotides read TGTGCCAGCAGTGACCAGCGAAAGTATGGCTACACCTTC. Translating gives CASSDQRKYGYTF.

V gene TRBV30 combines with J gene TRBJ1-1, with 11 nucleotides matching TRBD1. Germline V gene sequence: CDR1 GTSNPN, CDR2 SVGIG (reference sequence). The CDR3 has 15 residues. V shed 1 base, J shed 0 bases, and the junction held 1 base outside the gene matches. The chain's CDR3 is CAWSGTGGMNTEAFF. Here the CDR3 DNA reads TGTGCCTGGAGTGGGACAGGGGGCATGAACACTGAAGCTTTCTTT.

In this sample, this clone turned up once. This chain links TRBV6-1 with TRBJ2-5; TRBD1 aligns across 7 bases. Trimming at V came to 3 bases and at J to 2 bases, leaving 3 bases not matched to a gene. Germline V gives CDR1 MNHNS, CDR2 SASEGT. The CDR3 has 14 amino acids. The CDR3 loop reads CASSEGRGQETQYF. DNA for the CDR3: TGTGCCAGCAGTGAGGGCAGGGGGCAAGAGACCCAGTACTTC.

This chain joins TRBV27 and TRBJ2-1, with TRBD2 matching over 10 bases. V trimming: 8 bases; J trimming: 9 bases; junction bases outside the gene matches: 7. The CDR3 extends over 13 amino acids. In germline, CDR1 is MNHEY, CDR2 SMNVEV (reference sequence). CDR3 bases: TGTGCCAGCCGAGCGGGGGGGCCGGGTGAGCAGTTCTTC. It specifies CASRAGGPGEQFF.

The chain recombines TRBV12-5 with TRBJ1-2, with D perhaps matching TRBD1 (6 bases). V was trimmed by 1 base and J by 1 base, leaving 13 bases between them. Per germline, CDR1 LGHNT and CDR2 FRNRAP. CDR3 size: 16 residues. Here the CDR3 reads CASGLGGGRGNYGYTF. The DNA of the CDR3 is TGTGCTAGTGGTTTGGGTGGGGGCAGGGGTAACTATGGCTACACCTTC.

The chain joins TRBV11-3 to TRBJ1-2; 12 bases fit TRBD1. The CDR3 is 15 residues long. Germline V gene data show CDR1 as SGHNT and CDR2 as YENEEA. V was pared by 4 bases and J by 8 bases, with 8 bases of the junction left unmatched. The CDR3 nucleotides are TGTGCCAGCAGCTACGGGACAGGGGGCGTCAAGGGCTACACCTTC. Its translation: CASSYGTGGVKGYTF.

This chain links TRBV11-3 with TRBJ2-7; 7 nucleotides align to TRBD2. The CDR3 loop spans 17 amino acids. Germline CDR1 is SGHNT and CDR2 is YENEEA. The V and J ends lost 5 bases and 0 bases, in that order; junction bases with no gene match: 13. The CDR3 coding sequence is TGTGCCAGCAGCCTAGGGACGGCTAGCGGATTCTCCTACGAGCAGTACTTC. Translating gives CASSLGTASGFSYEQYF.

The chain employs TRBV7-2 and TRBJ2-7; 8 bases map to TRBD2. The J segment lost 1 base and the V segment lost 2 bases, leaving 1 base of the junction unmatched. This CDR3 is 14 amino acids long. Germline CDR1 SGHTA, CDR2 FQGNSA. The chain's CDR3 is CASSLTSGSYEQYF. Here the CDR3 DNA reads TGTGCCAGCAGCTTAACTAGCGGATCCTACGAGCAGTACTTC.

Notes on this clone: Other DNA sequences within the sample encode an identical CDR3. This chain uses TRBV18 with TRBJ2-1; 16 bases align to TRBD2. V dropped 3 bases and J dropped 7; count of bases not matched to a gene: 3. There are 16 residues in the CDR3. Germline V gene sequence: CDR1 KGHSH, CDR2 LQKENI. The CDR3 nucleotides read TGTGCCAGCTCACCCCCGGGACTAGCGGGGGGGAATGAGCAGTTCTTC. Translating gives CASSPPGLAGGNEQFF.

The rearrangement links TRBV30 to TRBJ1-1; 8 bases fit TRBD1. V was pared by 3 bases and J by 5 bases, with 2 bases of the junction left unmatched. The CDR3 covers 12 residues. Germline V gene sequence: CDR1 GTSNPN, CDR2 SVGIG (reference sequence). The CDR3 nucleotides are TGTGCCTGGAGCAGACAGGGGACTGAAGCTTTCTTT. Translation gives CAWSRQGTEAFF.